This TCR beta chain originates from a study of T cells in Graves' hyperthyroidism and ophthalmopathy. Study-wide points: Most thyroid-expanded clonotypes above 0.001 were also found in blood.

The table lists this clonotype with many counts. The antigen is unknown. Germline V gene data show CDR1 as SNHLY and CDR2 as FYNNEI. The CDR3 is 15 residues long. J was trimmed by 3 bases and V by 5 bases; bases with no gene match: 5. The patients, who ranged from 18 to 65 in age, presented with newly diagnosed hyperthyroidism lasting under 2 months. Authors of the study amplified TCR beta CDR3 regions from RNA transcripts. TCR CDR3 regions were first amplified by RT-PCR with HTBI primers. TCRdb independently ran MiXCR on the multiplex PCR reads; one entry per CDR3 protein. The sample shows 300,000 to 350,000 distinct CDR3 sequences, roughly a fifth of them seen only once.

V usage is TRBV2 and J usage is TRBJ1-5; 9 bases are shared with TRBD1. Sequencing used blood. The sequence was obtained from a woman between 50 and 59 years old with Graves' hyperthyroidism. CDR3 sequence (DNA): TGTGCCAGCAGTTCACAGGGGGCGGTCAATCAGCCCCAGCATTTT. Translation gives CASSSQGAVNQPQHF.